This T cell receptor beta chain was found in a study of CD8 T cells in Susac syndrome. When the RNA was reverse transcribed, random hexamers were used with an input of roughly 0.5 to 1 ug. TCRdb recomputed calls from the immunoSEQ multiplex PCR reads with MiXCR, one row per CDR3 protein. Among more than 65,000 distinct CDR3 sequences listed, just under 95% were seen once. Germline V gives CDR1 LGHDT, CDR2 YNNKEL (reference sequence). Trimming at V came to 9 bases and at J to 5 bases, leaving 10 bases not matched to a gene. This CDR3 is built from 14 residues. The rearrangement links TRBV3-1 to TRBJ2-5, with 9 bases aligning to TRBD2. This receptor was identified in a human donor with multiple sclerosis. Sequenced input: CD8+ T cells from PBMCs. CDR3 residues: CASTWAGGLETQYF. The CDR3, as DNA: TGTGCCAGTACCTGGGCGGGGGGGCTGGAGACCCAGTACTTC.